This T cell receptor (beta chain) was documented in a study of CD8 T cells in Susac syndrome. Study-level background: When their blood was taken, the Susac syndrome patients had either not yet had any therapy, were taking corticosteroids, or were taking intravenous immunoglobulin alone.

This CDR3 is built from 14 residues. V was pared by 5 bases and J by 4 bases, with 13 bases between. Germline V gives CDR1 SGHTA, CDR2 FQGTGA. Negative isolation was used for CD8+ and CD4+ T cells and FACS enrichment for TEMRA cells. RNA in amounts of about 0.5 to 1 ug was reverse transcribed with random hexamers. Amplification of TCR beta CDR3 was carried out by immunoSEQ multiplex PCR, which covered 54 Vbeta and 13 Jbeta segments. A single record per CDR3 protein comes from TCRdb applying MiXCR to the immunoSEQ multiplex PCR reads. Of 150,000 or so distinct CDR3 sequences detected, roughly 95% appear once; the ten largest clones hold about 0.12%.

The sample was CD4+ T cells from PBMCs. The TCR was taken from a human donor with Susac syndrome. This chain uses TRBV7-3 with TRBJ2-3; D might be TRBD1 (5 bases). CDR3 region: CASSDQGSPDTQYF. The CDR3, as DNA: TGTGCCAGCAGCGATCAGGGAAGTCCAGATACGCAGTATTTT.